The entry below describes one T cell receptor beta chain. Its specificity is not known. The data are from a study of STAT3 mutations in large granular lymphocyte leukemia. Whole-study findings and limits: In some patients, a small highly pathogenic clone possibly went undetected. At least one immunodominant TCR beta clonotype appeared in every T-cell large granular lymphocyte leukemia patient.

The table came from immunoSEQ multiplex PCR; TCRdb's copy has only in-frame clones and leaves some out. Of about 42,000 clones detected, around 80% appear once; the ten largest clones hold around 0.44%. The V and J ends lost 6 bases and 1 base, in that order; junction bases with no gene match: 6. This CDR3 contains 14 residues. Germline V CDR1 and CDR2: SQVTM, ANQGSEA. Sequenced material: PBMCs. This clonotype was obtained from a human donor with T large granular lymphocyte leukemia. Some clones in this sample may be carry-over from other donors' samples. J is TRBJ2-3 and V is TRBV29-1, with TRBD2 identical over 8 bases. CDR3 sequence reads: CSVATSGRTDTQYF. The CDR3 DNA reads as TGCAGCGTCGCCACTAGCGGACGCACAGATACGCAGTATTTT.